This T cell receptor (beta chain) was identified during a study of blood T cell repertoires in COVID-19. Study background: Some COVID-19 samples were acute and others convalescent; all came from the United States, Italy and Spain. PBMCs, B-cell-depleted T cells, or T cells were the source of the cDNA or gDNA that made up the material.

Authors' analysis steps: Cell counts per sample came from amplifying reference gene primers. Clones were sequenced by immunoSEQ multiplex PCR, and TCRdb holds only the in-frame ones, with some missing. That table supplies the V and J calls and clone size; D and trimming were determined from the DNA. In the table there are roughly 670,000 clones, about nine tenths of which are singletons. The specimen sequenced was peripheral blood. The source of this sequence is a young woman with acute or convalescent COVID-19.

The CDR3 coding sequence is TGTGCCAGCAGATCCGGGACAGGGGGCGCGAAGGGCTACACCTTC. It translates to CASRSGTGGAKGYTF. The V and J genes are TRBV6-5 and TRBJ1-2; 12 nucleotides agree with TRBD1. There are 15 residues in the CDR3. V was clipped by 6 bases and J by 8 bases; unmatched bases: 10. Germline V CDR1 and CDR2: MNHEY, SVGAGI.